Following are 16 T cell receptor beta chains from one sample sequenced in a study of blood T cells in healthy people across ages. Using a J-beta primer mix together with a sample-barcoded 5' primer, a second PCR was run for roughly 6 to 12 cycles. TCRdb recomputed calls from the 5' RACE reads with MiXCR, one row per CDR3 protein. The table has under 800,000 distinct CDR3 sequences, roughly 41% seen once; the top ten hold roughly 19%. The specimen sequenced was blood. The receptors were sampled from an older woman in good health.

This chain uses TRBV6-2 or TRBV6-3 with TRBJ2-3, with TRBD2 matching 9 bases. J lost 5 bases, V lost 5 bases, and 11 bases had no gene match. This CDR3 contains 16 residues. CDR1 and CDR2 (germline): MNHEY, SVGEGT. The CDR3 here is CASSGPAGGPGDTQYF. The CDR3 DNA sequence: TGTGCCAGCAGTGGCCCCGCGGGAGGGCCAGGAGATACGCAGTATTTT.

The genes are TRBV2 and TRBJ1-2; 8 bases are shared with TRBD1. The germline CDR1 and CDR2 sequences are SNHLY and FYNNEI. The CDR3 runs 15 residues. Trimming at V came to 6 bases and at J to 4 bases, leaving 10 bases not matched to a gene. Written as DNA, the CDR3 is TGTGCCAGCAGCCCCCAAACAGGGGGGGTCTATGGCTACACCTTC. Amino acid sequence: CASSPQTGGVYGYTF. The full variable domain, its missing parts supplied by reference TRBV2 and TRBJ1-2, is EPEVTQTPSHQVTQMGQEVILRCVPISNHLYFYWYRQILGQKVEFLVSFYNNEISEKSEIFDDQFSVERPDGSNFTLKIRSTKLEDSAMYFCASSPQTGGVYGYTFGSGTRLTVV.

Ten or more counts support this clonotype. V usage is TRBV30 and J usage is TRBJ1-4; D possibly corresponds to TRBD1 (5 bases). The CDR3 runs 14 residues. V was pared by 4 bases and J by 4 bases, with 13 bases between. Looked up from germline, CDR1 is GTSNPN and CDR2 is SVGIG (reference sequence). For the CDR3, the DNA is TGTGCCTGGATGACGGGGACCGGTAATGAAAAACTGTTTTTT. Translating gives CAWMTGTGNEKLFF.

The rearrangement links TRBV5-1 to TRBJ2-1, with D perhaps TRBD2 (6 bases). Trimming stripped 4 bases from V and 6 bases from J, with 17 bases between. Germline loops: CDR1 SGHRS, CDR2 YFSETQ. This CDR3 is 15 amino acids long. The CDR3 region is CASSPAGTPGNEQFF. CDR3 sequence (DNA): TGCGCCAGCAGCCCGGCCGGGACTCCAGGCAATGAGCAGTTCTTC. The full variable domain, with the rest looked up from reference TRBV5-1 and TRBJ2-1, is KAGVTQTPRYLIKTRGQQVTLSCSPISGHRSVSWYQQTPGQGLQFLFEYFSETQRNKGNFPGRFSGRQFSNSRSEMNVSTLELGDSALYLCASSPAGTPGNEQFFGPGTRLTVL.

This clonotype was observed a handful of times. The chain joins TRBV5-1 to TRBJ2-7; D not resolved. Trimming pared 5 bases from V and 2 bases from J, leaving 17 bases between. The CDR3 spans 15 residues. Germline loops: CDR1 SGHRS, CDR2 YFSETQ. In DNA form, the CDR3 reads TGCGCCAGCAGGACCGACTCGACCCGGCCCTACGAGCAGTACTTC. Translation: CASRTDSTRPYEQYF. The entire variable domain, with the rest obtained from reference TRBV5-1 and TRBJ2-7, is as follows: KAGVTQTPRYLIKTRGQQVTLSCSPISGHRSVSWYQQTPGQGLQFLFEYFSETQRNKGNFPGRFSGRQFSNSRSEMNVSTLELGDSALYLCASRTDSTRPYEQYFGPGTRLTVT.

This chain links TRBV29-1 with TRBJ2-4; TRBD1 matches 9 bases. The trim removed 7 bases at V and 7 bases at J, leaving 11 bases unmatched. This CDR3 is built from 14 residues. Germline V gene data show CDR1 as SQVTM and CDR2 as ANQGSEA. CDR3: CSADGGTGSNIQYF. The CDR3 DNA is TGCAGCGCTGACGGTGGGACAGGGTCGAACATTCAGTACTTC.

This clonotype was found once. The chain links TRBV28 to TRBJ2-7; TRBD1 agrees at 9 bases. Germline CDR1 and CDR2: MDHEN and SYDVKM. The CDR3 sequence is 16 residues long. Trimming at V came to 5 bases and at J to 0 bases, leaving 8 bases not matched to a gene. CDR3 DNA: TGTGCCAGCAGTCCCAGCCGGGACAGGGTCTCCTACGAGCAGTACTTC. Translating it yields CASSPSRDRVSYEQYF.

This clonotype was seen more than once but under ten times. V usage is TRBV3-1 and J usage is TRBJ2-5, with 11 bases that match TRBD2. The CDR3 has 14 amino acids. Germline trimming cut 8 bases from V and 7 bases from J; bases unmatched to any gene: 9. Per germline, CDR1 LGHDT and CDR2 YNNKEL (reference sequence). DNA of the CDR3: TGTGCCAGCCTAACTAGCGGGAGTCGAGGGACCCAGTACTTC. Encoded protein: CASLTSGSRGTQYF.

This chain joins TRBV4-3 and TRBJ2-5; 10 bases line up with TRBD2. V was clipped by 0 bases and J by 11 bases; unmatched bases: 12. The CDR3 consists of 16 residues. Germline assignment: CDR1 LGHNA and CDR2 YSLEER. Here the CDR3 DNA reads TGCGCCAGCAGCCAAGATGGACTAGCGGTGACCTACAAGCAGTACTTC. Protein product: CASSQDGLAVTYKQYF.

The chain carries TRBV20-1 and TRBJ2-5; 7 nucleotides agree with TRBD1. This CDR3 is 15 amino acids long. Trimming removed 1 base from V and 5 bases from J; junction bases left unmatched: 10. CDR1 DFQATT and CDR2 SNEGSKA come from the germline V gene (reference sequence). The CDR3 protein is CSARVKPGGGETQYF. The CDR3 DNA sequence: TGCAGTGCTAGAGTGAAGCCAGGGGGTGGGGAGACCCAGTACTTC.

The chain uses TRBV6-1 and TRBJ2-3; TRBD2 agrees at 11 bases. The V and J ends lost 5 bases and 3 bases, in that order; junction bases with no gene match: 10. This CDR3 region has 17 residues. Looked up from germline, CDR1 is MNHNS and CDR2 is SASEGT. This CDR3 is CASSQGQTSGMTDTQYF. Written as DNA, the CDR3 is TGTGCCAGCAGTCAAGGCCAGACTAGCGGGATGACAGATACGCAGTATTTT.

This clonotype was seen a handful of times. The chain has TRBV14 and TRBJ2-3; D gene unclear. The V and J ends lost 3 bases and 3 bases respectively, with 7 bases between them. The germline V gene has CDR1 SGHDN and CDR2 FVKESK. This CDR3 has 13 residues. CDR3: CASSQIYTDTQYF. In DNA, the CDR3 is TGTGCCAGCAGCCAGATATATACAGATACGCAGTATTTT.

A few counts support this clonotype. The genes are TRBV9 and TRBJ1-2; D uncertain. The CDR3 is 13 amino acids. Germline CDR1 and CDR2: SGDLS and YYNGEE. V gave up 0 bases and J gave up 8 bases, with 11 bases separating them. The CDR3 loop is CASSVERSRGYTF. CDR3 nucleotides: TGTGCCAGCAGCGTAGAAAGGTCCCGCGGCTACACCTTC.

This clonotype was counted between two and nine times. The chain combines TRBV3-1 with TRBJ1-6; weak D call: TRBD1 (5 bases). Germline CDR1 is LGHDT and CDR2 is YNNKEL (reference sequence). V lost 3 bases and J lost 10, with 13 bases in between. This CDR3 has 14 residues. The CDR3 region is CASSQPMGESPLHF. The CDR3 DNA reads TGTGCCAGCAGCCAGCCGATGGGGGAATCACCCCTCCACTTT.

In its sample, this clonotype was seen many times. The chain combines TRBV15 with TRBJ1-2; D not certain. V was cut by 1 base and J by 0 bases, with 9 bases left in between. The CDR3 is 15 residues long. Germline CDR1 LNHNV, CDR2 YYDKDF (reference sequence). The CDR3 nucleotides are TGTGCCACCAGCAGAGCCCCGGCTGCTAACTATGGCTACACCTTC. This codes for CATSRAPAANYGYTF.

The CDR3 loop is CASSLIASGSYEQYF. The CDR3 nucleotides read TGTGCCAGCAGTTTGATCGCTAGCGGATCCTACGAGCAGTACTTC. The chain couples TRBV6-2 or TRBV6-3 to TRBJ2-7; 7 nucleotides line up with TRBD2. V was clipped by 4 bases and J by 1 base; unmatched bases: 7. This CDR3 is built from 15 residues. The germline V gene encodes CDR1 MNHEY and CDR2 SVGEGT.